The clone carrying this T cell receptor beta chain was found many times. TCRdb recomputed calls from the 5' RACE reads with MiXCR, one row per CDR3 protein. The sample lists about 240,000 distinct CDR3 sequences, 6% to 8.5% occurring once. These data belong to a study of identical twins. Every donor was a healthy Caucasian. Trimming stripped 10 bases from V and 4 bases from J, with 24 bases between. The CDR3 sequence is 16 residues long. Germline CDR1 and CDR2: MDHEN and SYDVKM. These same records also appear under a second study, on yellow fever vaccine responses in identical twins.

The sample consisted of CD8+ T cells sorted from blood. The TCR comes from a woman aged 18-35 years in good health. The rearrangement uses TRBV28 and TRBJ2-3; D is uncertain. The CDR3: CANLRASLYGADTQYF. As DNA, the CDR3 is TGTGCCAACCTCCGGGCATCACTGTACGGCGCAGATACGCAGTATTTT.